A selection of T cell receptor beta chains follows, all from one sample in a study of regulatory T cells in long-lasting Graves disease. TCRdb re-analysed the multiplex PCR reads in MiXCR, keeping a single row per CDR3 protein. The sample contains roughly 400,000 distinct CDR3 sequences, about a fifth of which appear only once. The sample here was peripheral blood mononuclear cells (PBMCs), taken when the disease was refractory, from a patient treated with antithyroid drugs. Every receptor here comes from a female donor with Graves disease. Each CDR3 is given with its conserved first and last residue.

V gene	J gene	CDR3 protein
TRBV28	TRBJ1-1	CASSLSGTEAFF
TRBV12-3/TRBV12-4	TRBJ2-7	CASSQGWSGEYF
TRBV10-3	TRBJ1-2	CAIRAGTGGWGYTF
TRBV5-5	TRBJ2-5	CASSPGGVTQYF
TRBV14	TRBJ2-7	CASTRTAIAGEAYEQYF
TRBV24-1	TRBJ2-2	CATSDLQDTNTGELFF
TRBV28	TRBJ1-5	CASRPGGENQPQHF
TRBV27	TRBJ2-3	CASSSQNGARTDTQYF
TRBV20-1	TRBJ2-1	CSAREGTSWGNEQFF
TRBV7-6	TRBJ2-5	CASSRVVSAGGETQYF
TRBV19	TRBJ1-1	CASSIVSGFAEAFF
TRBV6-2/TRBV6-3	TRBJ2-7	CAIEQGARAYEQYF
TRBV6-1	TRBJ2-7	CASSGLGLGEQYF
TRBV28	TRBJ1-4	CASSLPGPGNEKLFF
TRBV28	TRBJ2-5	CASSALGGNQETQYF
TRBV20-1	TRBJ2-7	CSAILDIHYEQYF
TRBV28	TRBJ2-7	CASSSGGLNDEQYF
TRBV19	TRBJ1-2	CASSGEWNGYTF
TRBV28	TRBJ2-5	CASSFLSTEQETQYF
TRBV10-3	TRBJ1-2	CATVWVEDYTF
TRBV10-3	TRBJ1-2	CAISESWSYGYTF
TRBV12-5	TRBJ2-5	CASGLAPRAGEETQYF
TRBV11-1	TRBJ2-7	CASSLAMRGKDGSYEQYF
TRBV3-1	TRBJ1-6	CANSQPTGNSPLHF
TRBV19	TRBJ1-1	CASSQQGKRDTEAFF
TRBV12-3/TRBV12-4	TRBJ2-7	CANSLGGQGRYEQYF
TRBV7-3	TRBJ2-7	CASSLVLGGRAPYEQYF
TRBV4-3	TRBJ2-5	CASSQDYKSVQETQYF
TRBV18	TRBJ2-7	CVSSIGQGKYEQYF
TRBV6-5	TRBJ1-4	CASSYSTGGGEKLFF
TRBV7-2	TRBJ1-1	CASSLRRSSADTEAFF
TRBV20-1	TRBJ1-1	CSASFPNTEAFF
TRBV9	TRBJ2-2	CTSSTSTGELFF
TRBV7-6	TRBJ2-7	CASSFSGLAGDTSYEQYF
TRBV27	TRBJ2-7	CASSLRQRWGAIVAEQYF
TRBV12-3/TRBV12-4	TRBJ2-7	CASTNRDRGWNEQYF